This T cell receptor (beta chain) was sequenced in a study of beta chain features in type 1 diabetes. Regarding this clone: Antigen unknown.

The V and J ends lost 4 bases and 7 bases, in that order; junction bases with no gene match: 9. Germline V gene data show CDR1 as SGHAT and CDR2 as FQNNGV. This CDR3 spans 16 amino acids. Notes on the study in general: Patients with Type 1 diabetes showed moderately but significantly shorter TCRB CDR3s in all four CD4+ subsets. At VDJ recombination sites, type 1 diabetes patients had fewer insertions and more deleted nucleotides.

Sorted populations all had greater than 98% purity. The isolated RNA, all of it, was reverse transcribed, so expressed TCRB transcripts were what got sequenced. For naive, central memory and regulatory T cell samples, reads averaged roughly 3.5 million. The assay was immunoSEQ multiplex PCR, and TCRdb's table has in-frame clones only and misses some. This table holds around 44,000 clones, about half found once. The specimen was Tregs from blood. This chain connects TRBV11-2 to TRBJ2-1, with 11 positions matching TRBD2. The TCR sequence derives from a woman aged 18-29 years in good health. DNA for the CDR3: TGTGCCAGCAGCTCCGGGACTAGCGGAATAAGGAATGAGCAGTTCTTC. Protein: CASSSGTSGIRNEQFF.